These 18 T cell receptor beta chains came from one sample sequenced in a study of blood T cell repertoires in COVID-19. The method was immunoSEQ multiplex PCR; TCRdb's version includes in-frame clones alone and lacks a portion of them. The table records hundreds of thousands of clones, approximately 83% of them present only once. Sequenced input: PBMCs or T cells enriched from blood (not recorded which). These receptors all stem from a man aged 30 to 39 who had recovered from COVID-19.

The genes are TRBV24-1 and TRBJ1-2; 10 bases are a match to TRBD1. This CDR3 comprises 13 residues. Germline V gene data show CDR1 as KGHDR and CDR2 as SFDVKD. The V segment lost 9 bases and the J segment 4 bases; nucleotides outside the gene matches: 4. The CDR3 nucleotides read TGTGCCACCGCCGGACAGGGGGTCTATGGCTACACCTTC. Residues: CATAGQGVYGYTF.

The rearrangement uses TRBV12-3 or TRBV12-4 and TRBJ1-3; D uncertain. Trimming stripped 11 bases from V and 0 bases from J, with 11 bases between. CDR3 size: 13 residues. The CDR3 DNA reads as TGTGCCGGCGGCAGACTCTCTGGAAACACCATATATTTT. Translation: CAGGRLSGNTIYF.

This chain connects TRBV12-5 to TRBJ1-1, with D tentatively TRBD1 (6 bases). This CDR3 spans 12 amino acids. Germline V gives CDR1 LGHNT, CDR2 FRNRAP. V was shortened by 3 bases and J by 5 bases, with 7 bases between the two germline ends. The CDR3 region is CASGLTGTEAFF. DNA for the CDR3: TGTGCTAGTGGTTTAACAGGGACTGAAGCTTTCTTT. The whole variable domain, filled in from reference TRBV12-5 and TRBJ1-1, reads DARVTQTPRHKVTEMGQEVTMRCQPILGHNTVFWYRQTMMQGLELLAYFRNRAPLDDSGMPKDRFSAEMPDATLATLKIQPSEPRDSAVYFCASGLTGTEAFFGQGTRLTVV.

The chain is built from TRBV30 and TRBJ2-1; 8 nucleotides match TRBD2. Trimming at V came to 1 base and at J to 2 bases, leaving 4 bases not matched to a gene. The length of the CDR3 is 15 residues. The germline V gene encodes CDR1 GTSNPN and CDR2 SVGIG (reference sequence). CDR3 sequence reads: CAWSGREDTYNEQFF. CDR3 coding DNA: TGTGCCTGGAGTGGGCGGGAGGACACCTACAATGAGCAGTTCTTC.

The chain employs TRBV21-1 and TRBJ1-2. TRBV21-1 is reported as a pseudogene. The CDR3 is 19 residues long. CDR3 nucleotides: TGTGCCAGCAGCCCAGTGGGGGGGCGGTTTTGGTCGGAGAGCTATGGCTACACCTTC. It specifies CASSPVGGRFWSESYGYTF.

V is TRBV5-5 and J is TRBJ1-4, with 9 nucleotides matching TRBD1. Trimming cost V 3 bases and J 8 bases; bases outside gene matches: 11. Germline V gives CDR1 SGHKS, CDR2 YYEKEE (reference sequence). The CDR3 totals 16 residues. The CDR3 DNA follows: TGTGCCAGCAGCTACCCAAAGACAGGGGGTGAAGAAAAACTGTTTTTT. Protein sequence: CASSYPKTGGEEKLFF.

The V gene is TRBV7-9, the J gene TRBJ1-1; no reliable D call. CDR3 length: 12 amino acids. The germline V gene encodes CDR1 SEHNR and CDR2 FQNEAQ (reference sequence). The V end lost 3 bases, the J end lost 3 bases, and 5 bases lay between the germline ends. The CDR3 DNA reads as TGTGCCAGCAGCTTGTTATACACTGAAGCTTTCTTT. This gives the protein CASSLLYTEAFF.

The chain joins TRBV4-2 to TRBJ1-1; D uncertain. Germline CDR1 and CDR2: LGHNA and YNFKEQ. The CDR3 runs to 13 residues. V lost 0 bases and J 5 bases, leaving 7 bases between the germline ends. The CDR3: CASSQDARTEAFF. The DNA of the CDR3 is TGTGCCAGCAGCCAAGATGCTAGAACTGAAGCTTTCTTT.

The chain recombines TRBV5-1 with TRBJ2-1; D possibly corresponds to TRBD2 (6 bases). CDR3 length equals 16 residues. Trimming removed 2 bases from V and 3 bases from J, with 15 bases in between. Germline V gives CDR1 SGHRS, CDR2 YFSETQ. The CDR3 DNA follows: TGCGCCAGCAGCTTAGACCTAGCGCAACGCTACAATGAGCAGTTCTTC. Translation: CASSLDLAQRYNEQFF.

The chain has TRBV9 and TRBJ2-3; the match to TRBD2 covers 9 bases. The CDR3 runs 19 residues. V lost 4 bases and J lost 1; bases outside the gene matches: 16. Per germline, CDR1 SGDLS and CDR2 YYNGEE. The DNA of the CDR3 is TGTGCCAGCAGCCCCAGCAGCGGGGGGTCCGCCGGGCGCACAGATACGCAGTATTTT. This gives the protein CASSPSSGGSAGRTDTQYF.

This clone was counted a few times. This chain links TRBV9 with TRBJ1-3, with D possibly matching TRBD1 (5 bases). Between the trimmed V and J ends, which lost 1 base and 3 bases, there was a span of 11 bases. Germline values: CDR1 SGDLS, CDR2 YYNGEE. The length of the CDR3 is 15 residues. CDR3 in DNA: TGTGCCAGCAGCGTAAGTGGACAAGTTGGAAACACCATATATTTT. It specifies CASSVSGQVGNTIYF. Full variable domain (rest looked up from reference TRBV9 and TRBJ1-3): DSGVTQTPKHLITATGQRVTLRCSPRSGDLSVYWYQQSLDQGLQFLIQYYNGEERAKGNILERFSAQQFPDLHSELNLSSLELGDSALYFCASSVSGQVGNTIYFGEGSWLTVV.

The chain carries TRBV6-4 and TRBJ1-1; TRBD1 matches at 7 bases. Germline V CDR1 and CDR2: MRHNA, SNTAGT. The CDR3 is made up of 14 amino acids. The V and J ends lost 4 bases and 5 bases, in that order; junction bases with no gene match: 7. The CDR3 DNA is TGTGCCAGCAGTGCCGAATCAGGGGGGACTGAAGCTTTCTTT. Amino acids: CASSAESGGTEAFF.

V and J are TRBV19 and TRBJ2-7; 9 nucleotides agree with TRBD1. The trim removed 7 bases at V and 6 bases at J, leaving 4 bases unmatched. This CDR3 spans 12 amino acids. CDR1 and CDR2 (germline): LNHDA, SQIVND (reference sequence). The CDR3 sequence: CASNDRGSEQYF. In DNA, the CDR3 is TGTGCCAGTAATGACAGGGGGAGCGAGCAGTACTTC.

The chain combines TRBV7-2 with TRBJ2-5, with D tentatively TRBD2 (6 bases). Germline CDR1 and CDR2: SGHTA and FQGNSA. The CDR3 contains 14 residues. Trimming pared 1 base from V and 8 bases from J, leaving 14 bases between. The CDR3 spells CASSLGGGESTQYF. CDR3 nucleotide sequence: TGTGCCAGCAGCTTAGGAGGAGGGGAGAGTACCCAGTACTTC.

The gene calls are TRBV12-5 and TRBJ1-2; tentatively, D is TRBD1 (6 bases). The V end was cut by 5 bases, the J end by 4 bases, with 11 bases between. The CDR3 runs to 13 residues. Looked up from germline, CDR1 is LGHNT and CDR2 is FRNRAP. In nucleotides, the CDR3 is TGTGCTAGTGGTGCACAGGGTAGCTATGGCTACACCTTC. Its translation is CASGAQGSYGYTF.

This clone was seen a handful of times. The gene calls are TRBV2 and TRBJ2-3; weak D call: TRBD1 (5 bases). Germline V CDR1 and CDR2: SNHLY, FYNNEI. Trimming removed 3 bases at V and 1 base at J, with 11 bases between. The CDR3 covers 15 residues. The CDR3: CASSDGLGGTDTQYF. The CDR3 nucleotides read TGTGCCAGCAGTGATGGGTTAGGGGGCACAGATACGCAGTATTTT.

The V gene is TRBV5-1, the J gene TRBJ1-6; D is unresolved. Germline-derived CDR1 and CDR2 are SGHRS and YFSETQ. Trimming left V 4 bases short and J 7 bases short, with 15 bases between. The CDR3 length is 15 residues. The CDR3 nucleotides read TGCGCCAGCAGCCGACTACCTCAGAACAATTCACCCCTCCACTTT. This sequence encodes CASSRLPQNNSPLHF.

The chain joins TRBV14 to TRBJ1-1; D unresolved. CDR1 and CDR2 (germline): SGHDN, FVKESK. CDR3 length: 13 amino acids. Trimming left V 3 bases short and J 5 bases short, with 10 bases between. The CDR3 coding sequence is TGTGCCAGCAGCCATCAGGCCTGGACTGAAGCTTTCTTT. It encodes CASSHQAWTEAFF.